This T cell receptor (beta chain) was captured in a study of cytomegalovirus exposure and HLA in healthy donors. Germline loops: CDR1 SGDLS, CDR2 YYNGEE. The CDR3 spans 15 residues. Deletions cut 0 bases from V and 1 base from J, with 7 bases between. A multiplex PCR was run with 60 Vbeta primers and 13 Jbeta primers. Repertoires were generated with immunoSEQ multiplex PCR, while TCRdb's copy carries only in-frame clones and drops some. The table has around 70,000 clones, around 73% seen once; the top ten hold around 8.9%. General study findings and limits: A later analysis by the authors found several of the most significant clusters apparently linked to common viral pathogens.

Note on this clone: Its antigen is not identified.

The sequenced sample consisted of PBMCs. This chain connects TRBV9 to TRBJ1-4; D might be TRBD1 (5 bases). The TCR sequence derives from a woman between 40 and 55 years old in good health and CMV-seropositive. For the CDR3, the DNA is TGTGCCAGCAGCGTAGGGGGGGTAACTAATGAAAAACTGTTTTTT. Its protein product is CASSVGGVTNEKLFF.